The rows below give T cell receptor beta chains drawn from one sample of a study of post-analysis software for immune sequencing data. Each CDR3 protein is one row after TCRdb ran MiXCR on the PCR reads. The sample has roughly 600,000 distinct CDR3 sequences, 44% seen once. What was sequenced was blood. Source of these receptors: a girl aged 10 to 17 with multiple sclerosis. The CDR3 runs from the conserved cysteine through the conserved F or W. The D gene is left open where the match is weak. Clone size appears in some rows only: once, few, many, or a class for an expanded clone.

TRBJ2-1 - TRBV6-5 TRBD2 TGTGCCAGCAGTTACTCTAGCGGGAGGGCCACATACAATGAGCAGTTCTTC CASSYSSGRATYNEQFF
TRBJ1-5 - TRBV9 - TGTGCCAGCAGCGCTGGGGGCGGGGCTCAGCCCCAGCATTTT CASSAGGGAQPQHF
TRBJ1-2 - TRBV5-4 - TGTGCCAGCAGCGATTTAAGAAATGGCTACACCTTC CASSDLRNGYTF
TRBJ2-5 few TRBV12-3/TRBV12-4 - TGTGCCACCTTAGACAGGTATCAAGAGACCCAGTACTTC CATLDRYQETQYF
TRBJ2-5 - TRBV20-1 - TGCAGTGCTAGACGTATGGGGGGCCAGGAGACCCAGTACTTC CSARRMGGQETQYF
TRBJ2-3 - TRBV7-3 - TGTGCCAGCAGCCCCACGGACGGCAATAAGCAGTATTTT CASSPTDGNKQYF
TRBJ2-1 - TRBV20-1 - TGCAGTGCCCTTGGTGATATGAGTTACAATGAGCAGTTCTTC CSALGDMSYNEQFF
TRBJ2-1 - TRBV20-1 - TGCAGTGCTAGAATGGGAGGCCCCCACAATGAGCAGTTCTTC CSARMGGPHNEQFF
TRBJ1-6 - TRBV20-1 - TGCAGTGCTAGTCCCTTAGAGGGGAATTCACCCCTCCACTTT CSASPLEGNSPLHF
TRBJ2-1 - TRBV20-1 TRBD2 TGCAGTGCTAGGTTAGCGGGAGGGCCGTCGTTGAATGAGCAGTTCTTC CSARLAGGPSLNEQFF
TRBJ1-4 - TRBV7-2 TRBD1 TGTGCCAGCAGCCCGGGACAGGGACGCCCTAATGAAAAACTGTTTTTT CASSPGQGRPNEKLFF
TRBJ2-7 - TRBV30 - TGTGCCTGGGGAAGATTATACGAGCAGTACTTC CAWGRLYEQYF
TRBJ1-2 - TRBV12-3/TRBV12-4 - TGTGCCAGCAGTAAGGAGACAGAGATCTATGGCTACACCTTC CASSKETEIYGYTF
TRBJ2-1 many TRBV4-2 - TGTGCCAGCAGCCAAGTAACAAATGAGCAGTTCTTC CASSQVTNEQFF
TRBJ2-3 - TRBV20-1 - TGCAGTGCTAGAGATGGGGCGGCCCGAACAGATACGCAGTATTTT CSARDGAARTDTQYF
TRBJ2-4 - TRBV5-1 TRBD2 TGCGCCAGCAGCTTAGGGGGGGGACTAGGTCTCAGCATTCAGTACTTC CASSLGGGLGLSIQYF
TRBJ2-7 few TRBV6-5 TRBD2 TGTGCCAGCAGGGTGACTAGCGGGGGTACCTACGAGCAGTACTTC CASRVTSGGTYEQYF
TRBJ2-1 once TRBV20-1 TRBD2 TGCAGTGCTAGACCGGTAGCGGGGAATTACAATGAGCAGTTCTTC CSARPVAGNYNEQFF